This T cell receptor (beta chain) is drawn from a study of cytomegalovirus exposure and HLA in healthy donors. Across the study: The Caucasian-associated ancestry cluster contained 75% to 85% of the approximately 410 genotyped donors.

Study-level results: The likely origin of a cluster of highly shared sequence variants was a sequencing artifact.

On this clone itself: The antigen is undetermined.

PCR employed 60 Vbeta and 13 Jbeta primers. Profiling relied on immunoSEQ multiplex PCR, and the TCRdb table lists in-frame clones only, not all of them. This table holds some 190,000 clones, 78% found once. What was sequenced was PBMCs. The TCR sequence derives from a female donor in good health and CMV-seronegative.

The CDR3 region has the DNA TGTGCCAGCAGCGTATCCGGGGGGCTCAGGTACAATGAGCAGTTCTTC. Protein sequence: CASSVSGGLRYNEQFF. The gene calls are TRBV9 and TRBJ2-1, with D possibly matching TRBD2 (7 bases). Trimming removed 1 base from V and 4 bases from J, with 15 bases in between. The CDR3 runs 16 residues. Germline V gives CDR1 SGDLS, CDR2 YYNGEE. The whole variable domain, remainder taken from reference TRBV9 and TRBJ2-1, is DSGVTQTPKHLITATGQRVTLRCSPRSGDLSVYWYQQSLDQGLQFLIQYYNGEERAKGNILERFSAQQFPDLHSELNLSSLELGDSALYFCASSVSGGLRYNEQFFGPGTRLTVL.